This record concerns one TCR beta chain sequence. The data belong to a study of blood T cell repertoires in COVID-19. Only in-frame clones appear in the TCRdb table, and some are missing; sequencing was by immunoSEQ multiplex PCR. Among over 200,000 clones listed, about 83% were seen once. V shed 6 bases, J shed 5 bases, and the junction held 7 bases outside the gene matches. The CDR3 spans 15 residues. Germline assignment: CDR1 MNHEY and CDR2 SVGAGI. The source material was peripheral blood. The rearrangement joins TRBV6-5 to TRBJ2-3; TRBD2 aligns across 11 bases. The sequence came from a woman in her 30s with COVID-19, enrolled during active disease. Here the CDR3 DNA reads TGTGCCAGCAGCATAGCGGGGGGGCATCAAGATACGCAGTATTTT. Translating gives CASSIAGGHQDTQYF.